Listed below are T cell receptor beta chains from one sample, sequenced in a study of blood T cell repertoires in COVID-19. Using immunoSEQ multiplex PCR, the repertoire was profiled, and TCRdb retains in-frame clones only, with some absent. This table holds 45,000 to 50,000 clones, 75% to 85% found once. Input material: peripheral blood. The receptor set was obtained from an elderly man in a cohort sampled during active COVID-19. CDR3s include the opening cysteine and the closing phenylalanine or tryptophan. Only part of the rows carry a size: once, few, many, or a class if the clone is expanded.

clone_size j_call v_call cdr3_aa
NA TRBJ2-5 TRBV2 CASSEALTSGGETQYF
NA TRBJ2-2 TRBV18 CASSPFRPGLVGRGGELFF
NA TRBJ2-5 TRBV2 CASRNRGMETQYF
NA TRBJ2-1 TRBV7-2 CASSDSTGRRNEQFF
NA TRBJ2-3 TRBV6-5 CASSHRGDTQYF
NA TRBJ1-1 TRBV5-1 CASSLETHGGAFF
NA TRBJ2-1 TRBV7-6 CASSSDTITGGDEQFF
NA TRBJ2-2 TRBV3-1/TRBV3-2 CASSQGLAGGNTGELFF
NA TRBJ1-1 TRBV6-2/TRBV6-3 CASSRGPRTEMNTEAFF
NA TRBJ2-1 TRBV7-3 CASSLRNGVNSYNEQFF
NA TRBJ1-1 TRBV29-1 CSVDRGQENTEAFF
NA TRBJ1-1 TRBV6-5 CASPDRANTEAFF
NA TRBJ2-5 TRBV19 CASRSQGEETQYF
NA TRBJ2-7 TRBV28 CASSFPDGRDEQYF
NA TRBJ1-3 TRBV30 CAWGTGGPGNTIYF
NA TRBJ2-7 TRBV11-2 CASSLLPQGGSDEQYF
few TRBJ2-7 TRBV5-4 CASSWVTSGGYEQYF
NA TRBJ2-7 TRBV6-6 CASSRDRGYYGSYEQYF
NA TRBJ2-1 TRBV6-5 CASSSTWGDYNEQFF
few TRBJ1-4 TRBV13 CASSLKLTGSYEKLFF
NA TRBJ2-7 TRBV11-2 CASSALRGRYYEQYF
NA TRBJ2-4 TRBV27 CASSPIGQGASWAKNIQYF
NA TRBJ2-7 TRBV19 CASSKRGENSYEQYF
NA TRBJ2-2 TRBV20-1 CSASRLGNTGELFF
NA TRBJ2-7 TRBV6-5 CASSYASGRGQQYF
few TRBJ1-3 TRBV20-1 CSASRGGSGNTIYF
NA TRBJ1-4 TRBV11-2 CASKPGQGNEKLFF
NA TRBJ2-7 TRBV20-1 CSASGGSYEQYF
few TRBJ2-6 TRBV28 CASSGLAGGLSGANVLTF
NA TRBJ1-1 TRBV19 CASSKREGTEAFF
once TRBJ2-2 TRBV18 CASSRGTTGELFF
NA TRBJ2-5 TRBV24-1 CATSDYRDRGETQYF
NA TRBJ2-1 TRBV4-1 CASSQVSGDRYNEQFF
NA TRBJ1-1 TRBV19 CASSLGTGAKAFF
once TRBJ1-5 TRBV4-3 CASSQGTGGTQPQHF
NA TRBJ2-7 TRBV16 CASSRKFSLAGGEQYF
NA TRBJ1-2 TRBV7-2 CASSFGQGLYGYTF
NA TRBJ2-2 TRBV6-6 CASRNHRVHTGELFF
NA TRBJ2-3 TRBV11-1 CASSLGDRAADTQYF
NA TRBJ2-1 TRBV7-9 CASSLDSAAKVFF
NA TRBJ1-2 TRBV5-1 CASSQQGNYGYTF
NA TRBJ1-3 TRBV28 CASTTISRVPSGNTIYF
NA TRBJ2-3 TRBV30 CAWIPGQLQSTDTQYF
NA TRBJ2-1 TRBV3-1/TRBV3-2 CASSHLEPYNEQFF
NA TRBJ2-7 TRBV10-2 CASSEWGLAGVRGEQYF